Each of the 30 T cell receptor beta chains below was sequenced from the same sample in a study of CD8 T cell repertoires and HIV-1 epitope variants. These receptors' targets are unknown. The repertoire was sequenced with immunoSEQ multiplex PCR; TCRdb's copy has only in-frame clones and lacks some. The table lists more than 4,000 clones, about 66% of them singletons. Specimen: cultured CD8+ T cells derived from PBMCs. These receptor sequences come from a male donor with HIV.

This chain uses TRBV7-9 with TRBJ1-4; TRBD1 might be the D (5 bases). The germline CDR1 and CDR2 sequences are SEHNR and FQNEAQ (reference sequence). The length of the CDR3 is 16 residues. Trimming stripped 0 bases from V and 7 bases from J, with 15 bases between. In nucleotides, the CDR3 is TGTGCCAGCAGCTTAGCGCTCGGGGGAAACGGTGAAAAACTGTTTTTT. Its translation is CASSLALGGNGEKLFF.

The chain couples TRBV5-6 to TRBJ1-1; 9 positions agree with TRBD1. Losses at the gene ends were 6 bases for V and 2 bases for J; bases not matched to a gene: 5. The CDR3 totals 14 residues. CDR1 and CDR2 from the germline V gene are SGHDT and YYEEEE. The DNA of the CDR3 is TGTGCCAGCACCCCGGGACAGGGAAACACTGAAGCTTTCTTT. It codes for CASTPGQGNTEAFF.

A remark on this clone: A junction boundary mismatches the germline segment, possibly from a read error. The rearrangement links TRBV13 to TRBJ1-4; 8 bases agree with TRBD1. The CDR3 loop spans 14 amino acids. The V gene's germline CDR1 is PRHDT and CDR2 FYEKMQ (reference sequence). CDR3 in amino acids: CASSLDRGDEKLFF. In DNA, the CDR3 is TGTGCCAGCAGTTTAGACAGGGGCGATGAAAAACTGTTTTTT.

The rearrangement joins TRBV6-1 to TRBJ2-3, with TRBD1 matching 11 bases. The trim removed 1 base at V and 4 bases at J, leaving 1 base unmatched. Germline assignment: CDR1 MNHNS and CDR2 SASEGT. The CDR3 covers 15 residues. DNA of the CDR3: TGTGCCAGCAGTGAAGGGACAGGGGGCGCAGATACGCAGTATTTT. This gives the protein CASSEGTGGADTQYF.

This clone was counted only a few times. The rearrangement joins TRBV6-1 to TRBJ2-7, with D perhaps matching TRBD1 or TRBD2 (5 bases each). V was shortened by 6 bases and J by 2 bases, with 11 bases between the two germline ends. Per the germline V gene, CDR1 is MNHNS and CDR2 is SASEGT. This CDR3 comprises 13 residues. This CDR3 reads CASSPLGAYEQYF. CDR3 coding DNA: TGTGCCAGCAGCCCGTTGGGGGCCTACGAGCAGTACTTC.

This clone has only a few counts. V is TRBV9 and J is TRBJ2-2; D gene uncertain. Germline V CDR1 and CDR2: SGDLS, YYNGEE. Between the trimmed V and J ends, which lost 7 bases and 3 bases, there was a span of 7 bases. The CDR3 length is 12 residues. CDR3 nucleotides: TGTGCCAGCGGCCAAGACACCGGGGAGCTGTTTTTT. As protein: CASGQDTGELFF.

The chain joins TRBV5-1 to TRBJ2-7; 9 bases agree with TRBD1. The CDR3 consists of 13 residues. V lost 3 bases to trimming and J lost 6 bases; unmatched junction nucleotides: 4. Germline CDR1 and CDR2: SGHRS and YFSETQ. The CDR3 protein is CASSSGTGSEQYF. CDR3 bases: TGCGCCAGCAGCTCAGGGACAGGGAGCGAGCAGTACTTC.

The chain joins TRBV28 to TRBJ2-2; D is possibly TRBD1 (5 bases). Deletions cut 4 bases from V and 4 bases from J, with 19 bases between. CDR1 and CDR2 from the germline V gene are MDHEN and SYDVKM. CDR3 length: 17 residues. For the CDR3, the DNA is TGTGCCAGCAGTTCCTGGACAAAAAAGGGGATCACCGGGGAGCTGTTTTTT. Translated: CASSSWTKKGITGELFF.

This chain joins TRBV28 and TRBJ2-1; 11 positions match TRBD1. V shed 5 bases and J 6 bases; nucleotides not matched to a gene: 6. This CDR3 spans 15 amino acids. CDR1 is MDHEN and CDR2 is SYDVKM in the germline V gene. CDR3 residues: CASSPPGTGGNEQFF. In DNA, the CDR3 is TGTGCCAGCAGTCCCCCCGGGACAGGGGGCAATGAGCAGTTCTTC. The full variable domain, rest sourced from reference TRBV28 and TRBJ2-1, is DVKVTQSSRYLVKRTGEKVFLECVQDMDHENMFWYRQDPGLGLRLIYFSYDVKMKEKGDIPEGYSVSREKKERFSLILESASTNQTSMYLCASSPPGTGGNEQFFGPGTRLTVL.

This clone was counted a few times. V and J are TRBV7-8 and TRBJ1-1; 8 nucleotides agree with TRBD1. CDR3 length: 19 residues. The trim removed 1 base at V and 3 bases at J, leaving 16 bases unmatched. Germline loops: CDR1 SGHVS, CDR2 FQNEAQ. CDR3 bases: TGTGCCAGCAGCTTAGTCGCTACCTTTTTGACAGGGGAGGACACTGAAGCTTTCTTT. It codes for CASSLVATFLTGEDTEAFF.

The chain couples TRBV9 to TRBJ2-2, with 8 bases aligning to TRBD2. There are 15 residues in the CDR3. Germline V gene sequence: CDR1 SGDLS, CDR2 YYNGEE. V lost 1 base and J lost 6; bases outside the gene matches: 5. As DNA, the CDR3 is TGTGCCAGCAGCGTAAGCGGGGGTGGTTCCGGGGAGCTGTTTTTT. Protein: CASSVSGGGSGELFF.

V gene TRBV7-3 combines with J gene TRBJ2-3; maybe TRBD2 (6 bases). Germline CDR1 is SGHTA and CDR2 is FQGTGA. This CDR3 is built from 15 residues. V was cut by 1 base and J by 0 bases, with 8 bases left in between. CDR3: CASSLIAESTDTQYF. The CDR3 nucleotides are TGTGCCAGCAGCTTAATAGCGGAGAGCACAGATACGCAGTATTTT. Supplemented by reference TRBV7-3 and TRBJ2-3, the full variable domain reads GAGVSQTPSNKVTEKGKYVELRCDPISGHTALYWYRQSLGQGPEFLIYFQGTGAADDSGLPNDRFFAVRPEGSVSTLKIQRTERGDSAVYLCASSLIAESTDTQYFGPGTRLTVL.

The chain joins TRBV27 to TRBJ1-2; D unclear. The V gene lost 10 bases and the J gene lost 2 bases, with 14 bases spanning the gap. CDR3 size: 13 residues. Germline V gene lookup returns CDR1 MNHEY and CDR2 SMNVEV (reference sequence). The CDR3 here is CATAPPDNYGYTF. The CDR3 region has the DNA TGTGCCACCGCGCCCCCTGACAACTATGGCTACACCTTC.

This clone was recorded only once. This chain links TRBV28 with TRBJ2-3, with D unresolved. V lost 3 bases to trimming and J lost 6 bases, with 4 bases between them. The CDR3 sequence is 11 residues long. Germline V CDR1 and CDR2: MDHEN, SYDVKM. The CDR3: CASSFQDTQYF. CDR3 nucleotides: TGTGCCAGCAGTTTTCAGGATACGCAGTATTTT.

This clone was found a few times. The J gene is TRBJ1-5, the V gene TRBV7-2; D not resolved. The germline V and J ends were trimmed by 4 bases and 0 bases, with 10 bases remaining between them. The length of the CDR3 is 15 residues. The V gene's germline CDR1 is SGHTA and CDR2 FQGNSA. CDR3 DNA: TGTGCCAGCAGCTCGGAGGGCTATAGCAATCAGCCCCAGCATTTT. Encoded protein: CASSSEGYSNQPQHF. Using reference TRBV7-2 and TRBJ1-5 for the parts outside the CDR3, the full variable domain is GAGVSQSPSNKVTEKGKDVELRCDPISGHTALYWYRQSLGQGLEFLIYFQGNSAPDKSGLPSDRFSAERTGGSVSTLTIQRTQQEDSAVYLCASSSEGYSNQPQHFGDGTRLSIL.

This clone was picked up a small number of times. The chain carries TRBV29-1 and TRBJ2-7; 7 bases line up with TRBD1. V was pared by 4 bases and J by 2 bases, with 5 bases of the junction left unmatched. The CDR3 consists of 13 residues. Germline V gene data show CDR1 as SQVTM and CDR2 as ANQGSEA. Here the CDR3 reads CSVVTGQTYEQYF. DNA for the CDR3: TGCAGCGTTGTGACAGGGCAAACCTACGAGCAGTACTTC.

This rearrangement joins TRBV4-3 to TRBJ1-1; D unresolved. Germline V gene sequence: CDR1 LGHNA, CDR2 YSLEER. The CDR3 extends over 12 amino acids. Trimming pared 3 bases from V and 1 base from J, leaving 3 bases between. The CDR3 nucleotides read TGCGCCAGCAGCCAGGGGAACACTGAAGCTTTCTTT. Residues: CASSQGNTEAFF.

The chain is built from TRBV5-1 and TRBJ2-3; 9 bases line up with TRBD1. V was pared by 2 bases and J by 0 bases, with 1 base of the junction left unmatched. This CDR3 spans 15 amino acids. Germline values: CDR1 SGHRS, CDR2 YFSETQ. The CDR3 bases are TGCGCCAGCAGCTTTGGGACAGGGAGCACAGATACGCAGTATTTT. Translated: CASSFGTGSTDTQYF.

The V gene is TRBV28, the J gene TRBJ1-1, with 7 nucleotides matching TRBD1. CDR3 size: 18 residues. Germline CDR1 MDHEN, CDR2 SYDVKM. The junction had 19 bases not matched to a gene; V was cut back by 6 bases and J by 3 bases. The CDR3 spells CASRDPKTGLIAHTEAFF. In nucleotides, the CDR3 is TGTGCCAGCAGAGACCCCAAGACAGGGCTTATTGCCCACACTGAAGCTTTCTTT.

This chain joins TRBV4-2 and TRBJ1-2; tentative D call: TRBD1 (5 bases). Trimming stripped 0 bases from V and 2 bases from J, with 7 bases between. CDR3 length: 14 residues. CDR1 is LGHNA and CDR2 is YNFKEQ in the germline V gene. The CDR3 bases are TGTGCCAGCAGCCAAGACAGGGTGAACTATGGCTACACCTTC. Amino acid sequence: CASSQDRVNYGYTF.

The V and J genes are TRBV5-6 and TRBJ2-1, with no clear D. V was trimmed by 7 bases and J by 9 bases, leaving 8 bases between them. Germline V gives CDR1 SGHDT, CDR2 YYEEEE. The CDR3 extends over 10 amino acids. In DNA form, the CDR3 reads TGTGCCAGCGGGATTGGTGAGCAGTTCTTC. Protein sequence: CASGIGEQFF.

CDR3 nucleotides: TGCAGCGTTGAGCCCCCGGCCACAGGGGGCGCTTTCTTT. Its translation is CSVEPPATGGAFF. The chain employs TRBV29-1 and TRBJ1-1; 9 nucleotides align to TRBD1. Looked up from germline, CDR1 is SQVTM and CDR2 is ANQGSEA. Trimming cost V 3 bases and J 11 bases; bases outside gene matches: 10. The CDR3 is 13 residues long.

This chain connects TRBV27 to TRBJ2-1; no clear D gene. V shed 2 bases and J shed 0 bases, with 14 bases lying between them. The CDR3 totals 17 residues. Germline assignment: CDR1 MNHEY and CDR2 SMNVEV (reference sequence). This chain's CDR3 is CASSLDSLTSSYNEQFF. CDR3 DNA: TGTGCCAGCAGTTTAGATTCCCTTACCAGCTCCTACAATGAGCAGTTCTTC.

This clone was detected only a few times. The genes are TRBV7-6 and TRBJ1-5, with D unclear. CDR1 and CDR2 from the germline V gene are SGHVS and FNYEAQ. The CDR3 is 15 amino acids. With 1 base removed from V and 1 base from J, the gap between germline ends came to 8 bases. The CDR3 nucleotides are TGTGCCAGCAGCTTAGGGGGTGGGAGCAATCAGCCCCAGCATTTT. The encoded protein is CASSLGGGSNQPQHF.

CDR3 in amino acids: CAGQTGGKSYEQYF. For the CDR3, the DNA is TGTGCCGGACAGACCGGGGGCAAATCCTACGAGCAGTACTTC. The chain combines TRBV6-4 with TRBJ2-7; D assignment may be TRBD1 or TRBD2 (6 bases each). V was pared by 11 bases and J by 1 base, with 18 bases between. This CDR3 comprises 14 residues. Per germline, CDR1 MRHNA and CDR2 SNTAGT.

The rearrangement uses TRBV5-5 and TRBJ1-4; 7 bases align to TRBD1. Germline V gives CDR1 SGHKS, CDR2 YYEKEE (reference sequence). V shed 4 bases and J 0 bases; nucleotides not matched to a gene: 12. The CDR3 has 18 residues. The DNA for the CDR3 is TGTGCCAGCAGCAAAGACAGGGCCTCTATCGCAACTAATGAAAAACTGTTTTTT. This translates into CASSKDRASIATNEKLFF. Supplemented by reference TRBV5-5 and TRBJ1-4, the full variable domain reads DAGVTQSPTHLIKTRGQQVTLRCSPISGHKSVSWYQQVLGQGPQFIFQYYEKEERGRGNFPDRFSARQFPNYSSELNVNALLLGDSALYLCASSKDRASIATNEKLFFGSGTQLSVL.

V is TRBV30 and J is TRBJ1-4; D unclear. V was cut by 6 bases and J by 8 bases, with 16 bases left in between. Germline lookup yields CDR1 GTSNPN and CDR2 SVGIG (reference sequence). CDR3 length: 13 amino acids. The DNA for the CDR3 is TGTGCCTGCCCATTTGGGTCGAACGAAAAACTGTTTTTT. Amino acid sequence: CACPFGSNEKLFF.

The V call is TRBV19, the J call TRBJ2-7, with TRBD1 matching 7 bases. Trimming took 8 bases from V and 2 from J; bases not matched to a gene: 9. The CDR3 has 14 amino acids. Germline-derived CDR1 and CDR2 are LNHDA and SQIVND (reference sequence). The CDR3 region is CASGYRGPPYEQYF. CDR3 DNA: TGTGCCAGTGGCTACAGGGGACCCCCCTACGAGCAGTACTTC.

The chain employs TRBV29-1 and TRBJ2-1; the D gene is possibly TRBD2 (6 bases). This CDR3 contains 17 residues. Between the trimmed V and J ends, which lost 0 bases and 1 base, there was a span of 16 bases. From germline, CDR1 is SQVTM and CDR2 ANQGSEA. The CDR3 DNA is TGCAGCGTTGAAGATGTTTTCGGGGGTGCGTCCTACAATGAGCAGTTCTTC. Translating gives CSVEDVFGGASYNEQFF.

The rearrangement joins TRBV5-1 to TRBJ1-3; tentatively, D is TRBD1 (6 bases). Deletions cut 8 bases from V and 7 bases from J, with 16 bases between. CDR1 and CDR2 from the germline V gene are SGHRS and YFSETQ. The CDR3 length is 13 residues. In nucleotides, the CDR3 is TGCGCCAGTAGGGACACTGAAAGGAACACCATATATTTT. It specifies CASRDTERNTIYF.